These 7 T cell receptor beta chains were all obtained from the same sample, sequenced in a study of control samples from healthy donors and cancer patients. Assay used: immunoSEQ multiplex PCR; TCRdb lists only in-frame clones, some missing. The sample contains some 150,000 clones, roughly nine tenths of which appear only once. Sequenced: blood. These receptors were obtained from a man younger than 30 in good health.

The gene calls are TRBV5-1 and TRBJ2-7; possibly TRBD1 or TRBD2 for D (6 bases each). There are 15 residues in the CDR3. V dropped 0 bases and J dropped 5 bases, with 15 bases sitting between them. Germline values: CDR1 SGHRS, CDR2 YFSETQ. This CDR3 reads CASSLGRGGFNEQYF. The CDR3 DNA sequence: TGCGCCAGCAGCTTGGGTAGAGGGGGGTTTAACGAGCAGTACTTC.

The chain employs TRBV21-1 and TRBJ1-4; the table names TRBD1, a call not compared with the DNA. TRBV21-1 is annotated as a pseudogene. There are 19 residues in the CDR3. DNA for the CDR3: TGTGCCAGCAGCAAATCGGAAGGGGACAGGACGGCAACTAATGAAAAACTGTTTTTT. It is translated as CASSKSEGDRTATNEKLFF.

This clone has just one count. This chain links TRBV2 with TRBJ2-7; D tentatively reads TRBD1 or TRBD2 (5 bases each). Germline CDR1 and CDR2: SNHLY and FYNNEI. There are 16 residues in the CDR3. Trimming took 2 bases from V and 4 from J, leaving 18 bases between them. CDR3 amino acids: CASSETTGDGYYEQYF. Here the CDR3 DNA reads TGTGCCAGCAGTGAAACCACTGGGGACGGATATTACGAGCAGTACTTC. Using reference TRBV2 and TRBJ2-7 for the parts outside the CDR3, the full variable domain is EPEVTQTPSHQVTQMGQEVILRCVPISNHLYFYWYRQILGQKVEFLVSFYNNEISEKSEIFDDQFSVERPDGSNFTLKIRSTKLEDSAMYFCASSETTGDGYYEQYFGPGTRLTVT.

V gene TRBV4-2 combines with J gene TRBJ1-1; the D is unclear. The CDR3 extends over 16 amino acids. Germline loops: CDR1 LGHNA, CDR2 YNFKEQ. V was pared by 0 bases and J by 3 bases, with 14 bases between. In DNA, the CDR3 is TGTGCCAGCAGCCAAGATAATACCGAGCAATACACTGAAGCTTTCTTT. Amino acid sequence: CASSQDNTEQYTEAFF.

The rearrangement links TRBV7-3 to TRBJ2-1; 11 bases line up with TRBD2. The CDR3 spans 15 residues. In germline, CDR1 is SGHTA, CDR2 FQGTGA. V shed 5 bases and J 4 bases; nucleotides not matched to a gene: 4. Here the CDR3 reads CASSLAGGKYNEQFF. For the CDR3, the DNA is TGTGCCAGCAGCCTAGCGGGGGGTAAATACAATGAGCAGTTCTTC.

V and J are TRBV14 and TRBJ1-3; D might be TRBD1 (5 bases). V shed 3 bases and J shed 0 bases, with 9 bases lying between them. In germline, CDR1 is SGHDN, CDR2 FVKESK. There are 15 residues in the CDR3. CDR3 region: CASSQGPISGNTIYF. CDR3 sequence (DNA): TGTGCCAGCAGCCAGGGACCCATCTCTGGAAACACCATATATTTT.

The chain recombines TRBV24-1 with TRBJ1-6; D is uncertain. CDR1 and CDR2 (germline): KGHDR, SFDVKD. The CDR3 contains 16 residues. V dropped 0 bases and J dropped 1 base, with 6 bases sitting between them. The CDR3: CATSDLRGSYNSPLHF. The CDR3 nucleotides read TGTGCCACCAGTGATTTGAGAGGATCCTATAATTCACCCCTCCACTTT.